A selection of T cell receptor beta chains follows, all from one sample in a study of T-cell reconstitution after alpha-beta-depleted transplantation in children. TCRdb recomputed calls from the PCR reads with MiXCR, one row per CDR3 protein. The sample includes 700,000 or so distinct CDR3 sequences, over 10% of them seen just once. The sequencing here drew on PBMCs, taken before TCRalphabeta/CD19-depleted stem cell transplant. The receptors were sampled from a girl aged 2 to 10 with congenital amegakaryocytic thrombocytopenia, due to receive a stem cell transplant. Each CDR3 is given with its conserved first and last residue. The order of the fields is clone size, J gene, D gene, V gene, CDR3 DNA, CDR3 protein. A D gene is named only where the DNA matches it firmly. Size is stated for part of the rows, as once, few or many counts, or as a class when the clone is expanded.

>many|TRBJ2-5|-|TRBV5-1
TGCGCCAGCAGCCCTTATATACGGGGACAAGAGACCCAGTACTTC
CASSPYIRGQETQYF
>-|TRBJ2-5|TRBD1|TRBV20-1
TGCAGTGCTCAAAGTGGCGACAGGGGAGTAGGAGAGACCCAGTACTTC
CSAQSGDRGVGETQYF
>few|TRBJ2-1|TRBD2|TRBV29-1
TGCAGCGTTGTACTAGCGGGAGCGCACGAGCAGTTCTTC
CSVVLAGAHEQFF
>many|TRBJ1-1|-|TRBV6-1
TGTGCCAGCACCGGACAACCGCGCGCTGAAGCTTTCTTT
CASTGQPRAEAFF
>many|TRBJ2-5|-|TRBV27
TGTGCCAGCAGTTTACAGTACCAAGAGACCCAGTACTTC
CASSLQYQETQYF
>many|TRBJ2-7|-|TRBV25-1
TGTGCCAGCAGTGATTCCTGGGAGCAGTACTTC
CASSDSWEQYF
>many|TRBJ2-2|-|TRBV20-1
TGCAGTGCCAGAGCGGACACCTACACCGGGGAGCTGTTTTTT
CSARADTYTGELFF
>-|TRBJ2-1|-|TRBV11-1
TGTGCCAGCAGCGATCGACGGAGGATAGACAATGAGCAGTTCTTC
CASSDRRRIDNEQFF
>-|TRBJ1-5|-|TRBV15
TGTGCCACCTCCCAGGGCGATCAGCCCCAGCATTTT
CATSQGDQPQHF
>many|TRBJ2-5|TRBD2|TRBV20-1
TGCAGTGCTGCCAGCGGGAGGGCCTTACGAGAGACCCAGTACTTC
CSAASGRALRETQYF
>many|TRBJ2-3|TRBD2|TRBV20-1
TGCAGTGCTAGAGATAGCGGGATGATCGCAGATACGCAGTATTTT
CSARDSGMIADTQYF
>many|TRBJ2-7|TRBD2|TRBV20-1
TGCAGTGCTCGAGCGGGATCCTCCTACGAGCAGTACTTC
CSARAGSSYEQYF
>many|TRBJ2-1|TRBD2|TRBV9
TGTGCCAGCAGCGTTGATGAATCTAGCGGAAGGGAGCAGTTCTTC
CASSVDESSGREQFF
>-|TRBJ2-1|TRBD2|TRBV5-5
TGTGCCAGCAGCCCGATGGGGGGGGATGAGCAGTTCTTC
CASSPMGGDEQFF
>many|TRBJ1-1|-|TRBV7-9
TGTGCCAGCAGCTCTAGAGGGGACACTGAAGCTTTCTTT
CASSSRGDTEAFF
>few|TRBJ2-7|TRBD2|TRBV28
TGTGCCAGCATCGGAAATTCCGGGACTACCCTTTACGAGCAGTACTTC
CASIGNSGTTLYEQYF
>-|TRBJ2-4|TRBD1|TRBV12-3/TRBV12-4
TGTGCCAGCAGGCGGCCGACAGGGACCAAAAACATTCAGTACTTC
CASRRPTGTKNIQYF
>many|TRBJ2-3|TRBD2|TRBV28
TGTGCCAGCACCGCTATGGGCCTAGCGGGTGAGGATACGCAGTATTTT
CASTAMGLAGEDTQYF
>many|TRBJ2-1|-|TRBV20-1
TGCAGTGCTAGGGGGGCTTGGTTTGTGGAAGACAATGAGCAGTTCTTC
CSARGAWFVEDNEQFF
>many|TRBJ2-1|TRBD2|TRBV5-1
TGCGCCAGCAGATCGCGCGAGCGGGAGGGCTATGAGCAGTTCTTC
CASRSREREGYEQFF
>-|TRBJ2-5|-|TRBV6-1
TGTGCCAGCAGTGAAGCGAGATTCCAGACGCCGGGGGAGACCCAGTACTTC
CASSEARFQTPGETQYF
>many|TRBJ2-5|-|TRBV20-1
TGCAGTGCTAGAGATCCCTGGAGAAAGCAAGAGACCCAGTACTTC
CSARDPWRKQETQYF
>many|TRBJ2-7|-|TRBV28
TGTGCCAGCAGCTCGACCGGGACACCCGTGGGGAACGAGCAGTACTTC
CASSSTGTPVGNEQYF
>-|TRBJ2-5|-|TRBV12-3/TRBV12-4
TGTGCCAGCAGTCTAGGGGACTGGAAAGAGACCCAGTACTTC
CASSLGDWKETQYF
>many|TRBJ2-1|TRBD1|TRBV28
TGTGCCAGCAGTCTGATCTCCGGGACAGGGGGGAGAAATGAGCAGTTCTTC
CASSLISGTGGRNEQFF
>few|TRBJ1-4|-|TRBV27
TGTGCCAGCAGCCCTAATGTGGGATATAGCGCTAATGAAAAACTGTTTTTT
CASSPNVGYSANEKLFF
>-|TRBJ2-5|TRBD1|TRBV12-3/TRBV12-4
TGTGCCAGCACCAATCGGGACAGGGGGAAGGCCCAGTACTTC
CASTNRDRGKAQYF
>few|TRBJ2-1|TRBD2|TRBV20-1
TGCAGTGCTAGGTCGGGGAGGGCCCTCTACAATGAGCAGTTCTTC
CSARSGRALYNEQFF
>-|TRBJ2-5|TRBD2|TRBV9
TGTGCCAGCAGCGTAGGGGCTAGCGGGAGGCTAGAGACCCAGTACTTC
CASSVGASGRLETQYF
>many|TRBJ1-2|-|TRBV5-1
TGCGCCAGCATACTTGAGGGGGGCGCAGGGGGCTACACCTTC
CASILEGGAGGYTF
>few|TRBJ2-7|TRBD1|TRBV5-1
TGCGCCAGCAGCCGGCGACAGGGGAGCGAGCAGTACTTC
CASSRRQGSEQYF
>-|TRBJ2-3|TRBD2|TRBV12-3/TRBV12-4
TGTGCCAGCAGTTTATTCCTAGCGGGAGTTTTTCCATCGCAGTATTTT
CASSLFLAGVFPSQYF
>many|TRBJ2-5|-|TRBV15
TGTGCCACCGTTCGCCAAGAGACCCAGTACTTC
CATVRQETQYF
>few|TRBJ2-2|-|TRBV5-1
TGCGCCAGCAGCTTGTCTGGAGTGGCCGGGGAGCTGTTTTTT
CASSLSGVAGELFF
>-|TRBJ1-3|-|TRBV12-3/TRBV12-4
TGTGCCAGCAGTTCGTCTGGAAACACCTTATATTTT
CASSSSGNTLYF
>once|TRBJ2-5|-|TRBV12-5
TGTGCTAGTGGATCCGGGCCTCAAGAGACCCAGTACTTC
CASGSGPQETQYF
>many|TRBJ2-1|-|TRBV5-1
TGCGCCAGCAGCTTGGTAGGGGGCAATGAGCAGTTCTTC
CASSLVGGNEQFF
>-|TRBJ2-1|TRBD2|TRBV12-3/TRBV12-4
TGTGCCATCAGGTCGGAGGCGGGAGGAGCGAGGGGGAAACGCGATGAGCAGTTCTTC
CAIRSEAGGARGKRDEQFF
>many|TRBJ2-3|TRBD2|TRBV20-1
TGCAGTGCCCAGGTTTCGCCTAGCGGGAGTGGCACAGATACGCAGTATTTT
CSAQVSPSGSGTDTQYF
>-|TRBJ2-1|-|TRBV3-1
TGTGCCAGCAGCCAAATGGAGGGGGGGCGTGAGCAGTTCTTC
CASSQMEGGREQFF
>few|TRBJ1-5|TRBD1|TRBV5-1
TGCGCCAGCAGCAAGACAGGGTTGAGCAATCAGCCCCAGCATTTT
CASSKTGLSNQPQHF